This T cell receptor (beta chain) came from a study of cytomegalovirus exposure and HLA in healthy donors (dated by TCRdb to between 2016 and 2019). Describing the broader study: According to a later analysis, one platform produced both the 120 validation repertoires and the approximately 660 repertoires of the first cohort. The study aimed to test whether cataloging public T cell receptors could reveal signatures of past pathogen exposure. In addition to the first cohort of approximately 670 subjects, a separate validation cohort of approximately 120 different subjects was used. The study combined high-throughput TCR immunosequencing, statistical association of individual TCRs with disease status, and machine learning to predict cytomegalovirus infection status. Study-wide conclusions, independent of this receptor: The authors suggested that the approach could potentially be generalized to other disease states and immunological phenotypes. A later analysis had no HLA typing for the validation cohort, so co-occurrence there was scored across all 120 repertoires. The study listed 164 TCR beta chains as associated with cytomegalovirus. The classifier was reported to diagnose cytomegalovirus status with high specificity and sensitivity in both the original and validation cohorts. While some public TCRs were present in many individuals, most TCR sequences turned up only very rarely across donors. In a later analysis, TCRs clustered in the first cohort were found to also tend to co-occur in the approximately 120 validation repertoires, with approximately 94% of cluster scores above 0. In vitro tests confirmed that three of the cytomegalovirus-associated TCR beta chains recognize cytomegalovirus antigens.

Library construction relied on the immunoSEQ multiplex PCR assay. As for the original processing: A statistical classification framework was built for diagnosing cytomegalovirus status from the catalog of TCR beta chain sequences. TCRdb carries this immuneACCESS record with in-frame sequences only. Its versions omit some clonotypes, under half of them owing to an unresolved V gene in the studies checked, with the rest unexplained. The DNA gave D and trimming, while V, J and clone size come from that table. This sample gives about 150,000 clones in total; roughly 91% of them show up just once. In total, the top ten clones hold about 3.5% of the sample. Points on this clone: There is no known antigen for this receptor. One base away there is no much larger clone; base qualities are not given.

The donors belonged to the validation cohort of 90 to 150 subjects, which was separate from the roughly 680-subject first cohort. The receptor was derived from a woman between 18 and 30 years old in good health and CMV-seropositive. Specimen: PBMCs.

The sequenced DNA is TGTGCCAGCAGGGCCGCCCCTGTCGGGGAGCTGTTTTTT. The translation is CASRAAPVGELFF. This sequence uses TRBV27 and TRBJ2-2; no D segment can be confidently identified. Trimming at the junction amounts to 6 bases on V and 7 bases on J, and the germline ends lie 12 bases apart. The CDR3 runs 13 residues from the cysteine to the phenylalanine. The entry retains the CDR3 DNA only, 39 bases that are in frame from base 1. For CDR1 and CDR2, the germline V gene (reference sequence) lists MNHEY and SMNVEV.